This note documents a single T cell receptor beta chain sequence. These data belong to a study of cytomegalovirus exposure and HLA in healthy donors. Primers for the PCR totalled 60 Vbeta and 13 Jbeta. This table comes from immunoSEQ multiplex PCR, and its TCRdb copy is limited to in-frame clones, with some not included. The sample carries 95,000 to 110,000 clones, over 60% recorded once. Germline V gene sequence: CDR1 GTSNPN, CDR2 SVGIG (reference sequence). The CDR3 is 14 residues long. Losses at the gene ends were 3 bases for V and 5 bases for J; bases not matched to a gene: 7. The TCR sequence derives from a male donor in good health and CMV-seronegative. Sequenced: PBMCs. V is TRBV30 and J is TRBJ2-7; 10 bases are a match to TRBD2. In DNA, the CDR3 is TGTGCCTGGAGGAGGGGACTAGCGTCACACGAGCAGTACTTC. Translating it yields CAWRRGLASHEQYF.